The 4 T cell receptor beta chains given below trace back to one sample, sequenced in a study of radiotherapy plus CTLA-4 blockade in lung cancer. Produced via immunoSEQ multiplex PCR; TCRdb's table is partial and in-frame only. The sample lists some 51,000 clones, about 77% seen once, with 2% to 2.5% in the top ten. The sample consisted of peripheral blood, taken from a patient treated with radiotherapy plus ipilimumab. These receptors all come from a human donor with non-small cell lung cancer whose response to radiotherapy plus ipilimumab could not be evaluated.

The chain combines TRBV2 with TRBJ2-1; D perhaps matches TRBD2 (6 bases). The V end lost 7 bases, the J end lost 5 bases, and 15 bases lay between the germline ends. This CDR3 is 14 amino acids long. In germline, CDR1 is SNHLY, CDR2 FYNNEI. The CDR3: CASIRRGGNNEQFF. CDR3 coding DNA: TGTGCCAGCATACGGAGGGGCGGCAACAATGAGCAGTTCTTC.

This clone occurred once. The chain employs TRBV6-1 and TRBJ2-7; perhaps TRBD1 as D (6 bases). Germline values: CDR1 MNHNS, CDR2 SASEGT. V gave up 2 bases and J gave up 3 bases, with 14 bases separating them. The CDR3 has 15 residues. As DNA, the CDR3 is TGTGCCAGCAGTGAACCGCGGACAGCTTACTACGAGCAGTACTTC. This translates into CASSEPRTAYYEQYF.

The CDR3 reads CASRKETGVVQTQYF. The CDR3 DNA reads TGTGCCAGCAGGAAGGAAACAGGGGTCGTGCAGACCCAGTACTTC. V is TRBV2 and J is TRBJ2-5, with 7 bases that match TRBD1. The CDR3 extends over 15 amino acids. Germline CDR1 is SNHLY and CDR2 is FYNNEI. V lost 6 bases to trimming and J lost 6 bases; unmatched junction nucleotides: 13.

This chain joins TRBV6-4 and TRBJ2-1, with 13 bases fitting TRBD2. Germline loops: CDR1 MRHNA, CDR2 SNTAGT. V dropped 2 bases and J dropped 6; count of bases not matched to a gene: 4. The CDR3 contains 16 residues. The CDR3 loop reads CASSDLGTSGVNEQFF. DNA for the CDR3: TGTGCCAGCAGTGACCTGGGGACTAGCGGGGTCAATGAGCAGTTCTTC.